The rows below give T cell receptor beta chains drawn from one sample of a study of Tregs in tolerant kidney transplant recipients. Only in-frame clones appear in the TCRdb table, and some are missing; sequencing was by immunoSEQ multiplex PCR. The sample shows about 110,000 clones, roughly 90% of them seen only once. The starting material was CD4+ T cells from blood, obtained before the transplant. The receptors shown here come from a human donor who received a combined kidney and bone marrow transplant. Both conserved end residues are part of each CDR3. Each record gives: J gene, clone size, CDR3 length, D gene, V gene, CDR3 DNA, CDR3 protein. The D gene is left open where the match is weak. Where a row states a size, it is once, few, many or the class of an expanded clone; other rows omit it.

TRBJ1-5 | few | 15 | NA | TRBV18 | TGTGCCAGCTCACCAGAGGTCGATAGCAATCAGCCCCAGCATTTT | CASSPEVDSNQPQHF
TRBJ1-2 | NA | 14 | NA | TRBV5-5 | TGTGCCAGCAGCTTGGTTGGCAGGGATAGCGGCTACACCTTC | CASSLVGRDSGYTF
TRBJ1-1 | NA | 13 | TRBD1 | TRBV5-1 | TGCGCCAGCAGCTTGGGACAGGGCTCTGAAGCTTTCTTT | CASSLGQGSEAFF
TRBJ1-2 | NA | 17 | NA | TRBV27 | TGTGCCAGCAGTTTATCGCGGGTCGGACCGGGCGTGACCGGCTACACCTTC | CASSLSRVGPGVTGYTF
TRBJ2-3 | NA | 15 | TRBD2 | TRBV11-2 | TGTGCCAGCAGCCTCCCGGGACTAGGCGCGGGTACGCAGTATTTT | CASSLPGLGAGTQYF
TRBJ1-2 | NA | 14 | TRBD1 | TRBV4-1 | TGCGCCAGCAGCCAAGACGGACAGGGCTATGGCTACACCTTC | CASSQDGQGYGYTF
TRBJ2-1 | NA | 15 | TRBD2 | TRBV5-4 | TGTGCCAGCAGCTTTAGCGGGGCGTCCTACAATGAGCAGTTCTTC | CASSFSGASYNEQFF
TRBJ2-7 | NA | 13 | TRBD1 | TRBV2 | TGTGCCAGCAGTCGGGACAGAAGCTACGAGCAGTACTTC | CASSRDRSYEQYF
TRBJ2-3 | NA | 14 | NA | TRBV5-1 | TGCGCCAGCAGCTTAGCGGTTAGATCAGATACGCAGTATTTT | CASSLAVRSDTQYF
TRBJ2-5 | NA | 16 | TRBD1 | TRBV19 | TGTGCCAGTAGGCGGACAGGGGGCCTCCTTCAAGAGACCCAGTACTTC | CASRRTGGLLQETQYF
TRBJ1-5 | NA | 11 | NA | TRBV2 | TGTGCCAGCAGGAACACAGAGCCCCAGCATTTT | CASRNTEPQHF
TRBJ2-3 | NA | 15 | NA | TRBV10-1 | TGCGCCAGCAGTGAGGGCGGCCTCTTAGGAGATACGCAGTATTTT | CASSEGGLLGDTQYF
TRBJ2-7 | few | 13 | NA | TRBV6-1 | TGTGCCAGCACCCCCGCCCAGGCTGCAGGGCAGTACTTC | CASTPAQAAGQYF
TRBJ1-5 | NA | 15 | NA | TRBV10-2 | TGCGCCAGCAGCAAAGGGGATCTCAACAATCAGCCCCAGCATTTT | CASSKGDLNNQPQHF
TRBJ1-2 | NA | 13 | NA | TRBV30 | TGTGCCTGGGGTTCGAACAGGTACTATGGCTACACCTTC | CAWGSNRYYGYTF
TRBJ2-2 | NA | 15 | NA | TRBV18 | TGTGCCAGCTCGCCCTCTAGCGATCGGGCCGGGGAGCTGTTTTTT | CASSPSSDRAGELFF
TRBJ2-3 | once | 15 | NA | TRBV19 | TGTGCCAGTAGTAAGCCCTGGAGGGGCACAGATACGCAGTATTTT | CASSKPWRGTDTQYF
TRBJ1-1 | NA | 13 | NA | TRBV5-1 | TGCGCCAGCAGCTTGGACAGTAGCACTGAAGCTTTCTTT | CASSLDSSTEAFF
TRBJ2-1 | NA | 14 | TRBD2 | TRBV6-5 | TGTGCCAGCAGGCGGGGGGGCTGGCCGAGTGAGCAGTTCTTC | CASRRGGWPSEQFF
TRBJ1-1 | NA | 14 | NA | TRBV11-3 | TGTGCCAGCAGCATGACAGCGATGAACACTGAAGCTTTCTTT | CASSMTAMNTEAFF
TRBJ1-1 | once | 16 | TRBD1 | TRBV6-6 | TGTGCCAGCAGATTAGGACAGGGAGTTTGGTTCGCTGAAGCTTTCTTT | CASRLGQGVWFAEAFF
TRBJ2-7 | NA | 17 | NA | TRBV28 | TGTGCCAGCAGCCCGATTGGACGCGGGACGGGCTCCTACGAGCAGTACTTC | CASSPIGRGTGSYEQYF
TRBJ1-1 | NA | 11 | NA | TRBV6-6 | TGTGCCAGCAGTGGCCGGGGTGAAGCTTTCTTT | CASSGRGEAFF
TRBJ2-1 | NA | 15 | NA | TRBV7-2 | TGTGCCAGCAGCCTAGGAGGGAACCATGGTAATGAGCAGTTCTTC | CASSLGGNHGNEQFF
TRBJ2-7 | NA | 15 | NA | TRBV28 | TGTGCCAGCACCCGGGCGCGGGCCCTAACGTACGAGCAGTACTTC | CASTRARALTYEQYF
TRBJ2-3 | NA | 11 | NA | TRBV20-1 | TGCAGTGCTAGAGCGGCAGATACGCAGTATTTT | CSARAADTQYF
TRBJ1-2 | NA | 15 | TRBD1 | TRBV6-1 | TGTGCCAGCGAGTGGGGGACAGGGGGCGGGAATGGCTACACCTTC | CASEWGTGGGNGYTF
TRBJ2-3 | NA | 15 | TRBD1 | TRBV10-3 | TGTGCCATCAGTGTGTCGGGACAGGGCACAGATACGCAGTATTTT | CAISVSGQGTDTQYF
TRBJ1-5 | NA | 15 | NA | TRBV2 | TGTGCCAGCAGTGAAAACTCAGGGGGCAATCAGCCCCAGCATTTT | CASSENSGGNQPQHF
TRBJ2-3 | NA | 15 | TRBD1 | TRBV2 | TGTGCCAGCAGTGAAGACAGGGGGGGCACAGATACGCAGTATTTT | CASSEDRGGTDTQYF
TRBJ2-7 | NA | 14 | NA | TRBV4-2 | TGTGCCAGCAAGGGGGGGCCTCCTTCCTACGAGCAGTACTTC | CASKGGPPSYEQYF
TRBJ2-5 | NA | 13 | NA | TRBV5-6 | TGTGCCAGCAGCTGGGGGGTCGGAGAGACCCAGTACTTC | CASSWGVGETQYF
TRBJ2-1 | NA | 14 | NA | TRBV4-3 | TGCGCCAGCAGCCAAGAGGGGGCCGGGACTGAGCAGTTCTTC | CASSQEGAGTEQFF
TRBJ2-7 | NA | 16 | NA | TRBV28 | TGTGCCAGCAGCTATCGGAGGGACAGCAGAACCTACGAGCAGTACTTC | CASSYRRDSRTYEQYF
TRBJ2-7 | once | 15 | TRBD1 | TRBV18 | TGTGCCAGCTCACCTGCGAAGGACAGGGACCACGAGCAGTACTTC | CASSPAKDRDHEQYF
TRBJ2-3 | NA | 17 | TRBD1 | TRBV27 | TGTGCCAGCAGTTTAAGCACGACAGGGGCTTACACAGATACGCAGTATTTT | CASSLSTTGAYTDTQYF
TRBJ2-1 | NA | 14 | NA | TRBV5-1 | TGCGCCAGCAGCTTGGTGGGCGGGAACAATGAGCAGTTCTTC | CASSLVGGNNEQFF
TRBJ2-7 | few | 12 | NA | TRBV18 | TGTGCCAGCTCACCAAACAGGGACGAGCAGTACTTC | CASSPNRDEQYF
TRBJ1-5 | once | 18 | TRBD1 | TRBV7-2 | TGTGCCAGCAGCTTAGTGGGTGGGCAGGGGGCTAGCAATCAGCCCCAGCATTTT | CASSLVGGQGASNQPQHF
TRBJ1-1 | NA | 12 | NA | TRBV27 | TGTGCCAGCAGGCGGGTGGACACTGAAGCTTTCTTT | CASRRVDTEAFF
TRBJ2-1 | once | 15 | TRBD1 | TRBV27 | TGTGCCACCCGGACCGGGACAGGGCAAAGCAGTGAGCAGTTCTTC | CATRTGTGQSSEQFF
TRBJ1-4 | NA | 15 | TRBD1 | TRBV5-6 | TGTGCCAGCAGCTTGGGCCGGGACAGGGGAGGAAAACTGTTTTTT | CASSLGRDRGGKLFF
TRBJ1-5 | NA | 13 | NA | TRBV2 | TGTGCCAGCAGTGGTAGAGGGCTTCAGCCCCAGCATTTT | CASSGRGLQPQHF
TRBJ2-7 | NA | 14 | TRBD1 | TRBV10-2 | TGCGCCAGCAACAGACAACAGGGGGCGAACGAGCAGTACTTC | CASNRQQGANEQYF
TRBJ2-1 | NA | 11 | NA | TRBV6-5 | TGTGCCAGCAGCAAATACAATGAGCAGTTCTTC | CASSKYNEQFF
TRBJ2-1 | NA | 14 | TRBD2 | TRBV10-3 | TGTGCCACCGAAGCGGGGGACTCCTACAATGAGCAGTTCTTC | CATEAGDSYNEQFF
TRBJ2-4 | NA | 15 | TRBD1 | TRBV11-2 | TGTGCCAGCAGCATGGACAGGGTAGCCAAAAACATTCAGTACTTC | CASSMDRVAKNIQYF
TRBJ1-2 | NA | 14 | NA | TRBV7-9 | TGTGCCAGCAGCACCCCGACAGGTCCTTACGGCTACACCTTC | CASSTPTGPYGYTF
TRBJ1-2 | few | 12 | NA | TRBV28 | TGTGCCAGCAGTCCCAGGAACTATGGCTACACCTTC | CASSPRNYGYTF